This T cell receptor beta chain is from a study of blood T cell repertoires in COVID-19. Across the whole study: Samples representing acute and convalescent COVID-19 were sourced from the United States, Italy and Spain. Nucleic acid was either cDNA or gDNA, and it came from T cells, B-cell-depleted T cells, or PBMCs.

The age range of participants was about 18 to 90 years, with residence in about two dozen US areas. Recovered status applied to Cohort 3 donors who had two consecutive negative PCRs. It also applied to those with clearance or with symptom resolution. CDR3 length: 14 residues. The J segment lost 5 bases and the V segment lost 6 bases, leaving 5 bases of the junction unmatched. From germline, CDR1 is SGHNT and CDR2 YYREEE (reference sequence). TCRdb's copy holds only in-frame clones and misses some; the assay was immunoSEQ multiplex PCR. The table includes around 180,000 clones, under 90% detected once.

The rearrangement links TRBV5-4 to TRBJ2-1; 10 bases are a match to TRBD2. Material for sequencing was PBMCs or T cells enriched from blood (not recorded which). The receptor comes from a man aged 45 to 65 who had recovered from COVID-19. For the CDR3, the DNA is TGTGCCAGCACCCCCGGGACTAGCGACAATGAGCAGTTCTTC. This sequence encodes CASTPGTSDNEQFF. The full variable domain, completed using reference TRBV5-4 and TRBJ2-1, is ETGVTQSPTHLIKTRGQQVTLRCSSQSGHNTVSWYQQALGQGPQFIFQYYREEENGRGNFPPRFSGLQFPNYSSELNVNALELDDSALYLCASTPGTSDNEQFFGPGTRLTVL.